The sequence of this T cell receptor beta chain was determined in a study of blood T cells in healthy people across ages. The CDR3 spans 10 residues. CDR1 and CDR2 from the germline V gene are LGHDT and YNNKEL (reference sequence). The ends were cut back, 8 bases at V and 8 bases at J, with 10 bases in the middle. A sample-barcoded 5' primer and a J-beta primer mix were used in a second PCR of roughly 6 to 11 cycles. TCRdb itself ran the 5' RACE reads through MiXCR, one entry per CDR3 protein. The sample has 910,000 or so distinct CDR3 sequences, 51% seen once; the top ten hold about a fifth. The source is a woman aged 60 to 75 in good health. The chain is built from TRBV3-1 and TRBJ2-7; no firm D call. The specimen was blood. CDR3 amino acids: CASGDYKQYF. The CDR3 coding sequence is TGTGCCAGCGGCGATTACAAGCAGTACTTC.